The 25 T cell receptor beta chains given below trace back to one sample, sequenced in a study of T cell responses to AZD1222 COVID-19 vaccine. Profiling relied on immunoSEQ multiplex PCR, and the TCRdb table lists in-frame clones only, not all of them. The sample holds 150,000 to 200,000 clones; around 94% are singletons and the top ten take 5.1%. The sequences come from peripheral blood, collected 28 days after the second AZD1222 dose. The receptors derive from an adult who received the AZD1222 COVID-19 vaccine.

The chain links TRBV7-9 to TRBJ1-4; D uncertain. The V end lost 5 bases, the J end lost 5 bases, and 18 bases lay between the germline ends. In germline, CDR1 is SEHNR, CDR2 FQNEAQ (reference sequence). The CDR3 consists of 16 residues. CDR3 sequence (DNA): TGTGCCAGCAGCAATCGGCCCGGAAGCCCCAATGAAAAACTGTTTTTT. It translates to CASSNRPGSPNEKLFF.

The chain has TRBV5-6 and TRBJ1-6; D not certain. V was pared by 0 bases and J by 4 bases, with 8 bases between. Germline V gene sequence: CDR1 SGHDT, CDR2 YYEEEE. The CDR3 is made up of 15 amino acids. This CDR3 reads CASSLGQAYNSPLHF. In nucleotides, the CDR3 is TGTGCCAGCAGCTTGGGACAAGCTTATAATTCACCCCTCCACTTT.

The J gene is TRBJ2-5, the V gene TRBV5-4, with D tentatively TRBD1 (6 bases). Trimming stripped 0 bases from V and 1 base from J, with 7 bases between. CDR3 length equals 14 residues. CDR1 SGHNT and CDR2 YYREEE come from the germline V gene (reference sequence). CDR3 nucleotide sequence: TGTGCCAGCAGCTTGGACAGGGTCCAAGAGACCCAGTACTTC. It is translated as CASSLDRVQETQYF.

The rearrangement joins TRBV2 to TRBJ2-3; 9 positions match TRBD2. The CDR3 has 16 amino acids. Germline lookup yields CDR1 SNHLY and CDR2 FYNNEI. Losses at the gene ends were 5 bases for V and 3 bases for J; bases not matched to a gene: 9. The CDR3 region has the DNA TGTGCCAGCAGTTTCGGCGGGAGGGCCGCGACAGATACGCAGTATTTT. Residues: CASSFGGRAATDTQYF.

The V call is TRBV7-3, the J call TRBJ2-4; 10 positions match TRBD2. This CDR3 is built from 16 residues. Germline V gene sequence: CDR1 SGHTA, CDR2 FQGTGA. Unmatched junction bases numbered 9, after V lost 2 bases and J lost 8 bases. The CDR3 loop is CASSLEPSGSTDIQYF. CDR3 in DNA: TGTGCCAGCAGCTTAGAGCCTAGCGGGAGTACGGACATTCAGTACTTC.

The CDR3 reads CASSRNREPETQYF. The DNA of the CDR3 is TGTGCCAGTAGCAGAAACAGGGAACCAGAGACCCAGTACTTC. The chain couples TRBV11-2 to TRBJ2-5; possibly TRBD1 for D (6 bases). Germline loops: CDR1 SGHAT, CDR2 FQNNGV. Trimming left V 9 bases short and J 4 bases short, with 18 bases between. CDR3 length equals 14 residues.

The J gene is TRBJ1-2, the V gene TRBV7-9; D is unresolved. Germline V gives CDR1 SEHNR, CDR2 FQNEAQ (reference sequence). The CDR3 consists of 14 residues. With 5 bases removed from V and 8 bases from J, the gap between germline ends came to 18 bases. The CDR3 sequence: CASSGRGGEGGYTF. As DNA, the CDR3 is TGTGCCAGCAGCGGCCGGGGAGGCGAAGGGGGCTACACCTTC.

V is TRBV3-1 (or the pseudogene TRBV3-2) and J is TRBJ2-5; possibly TRBD1 for D (5 bases). The V and J ends lost 3 bases and 2 bases respectively, with 13 bases between them. The V gene's germline CDR1 is LGHDT and CDR2 YNNKEL (reference sequence). The CDR3 loop spans 15 amino acids. For the CDR3, the DNA is TGTGCCAGCAGCCAGATGGGGCAGACTCAAGAGACCCAGTACTTC. This codes for CASSQMGQTQETQYF.

V usage is TRBV14 and J usage is TRBJ1-2, with D hard to call. Germline loops: CDR1 SGHDN, CDR2 FVKESK. With 1 base removed from V and 4 bases from J, the gap between germline ends came to 7 bases. The CDR3 is 13 amino acids. CDR3 protein: CASSQVAAYGYTF. CDR3 in DNA: TGTGCCAGCAGCCAAGTAGCCGCCTATGGCTACACCTTC.

The chain has TRBV9 and TRBJ1-6; tentative D call: TRBD1 (5 bases). This CDR3 is built from 17 residues. Trimming removed 3 bases from V and 0 bases from J, with 13 bases in between. Germline lookup yields CDR1 SGDLS and CDR2 YYNGEE. The CDR3 DNA follows: TGTGCCAGCAGCGCTATGGCAGGGCCCTCCTATAATTCACCCCTCCACTTT. This codes for CASSAMAGPSYNSPLHF.

This chain connects TRBV6-1 to TRBJ2-1, with 12 nucleotides matching TRBD1. There are 16 residues in the CDR3. Per germline, CDR1 MNHNS and CDR2 SASEGT. Trimming cost V 3 bases and J 7 bases; bases outside gene matches: 7. The DNA of the CDR3 is TGTGCCAGCAGTGATTACGGGACAGGGGGCTTAAATGAGCAGTTCTTC. Amino acids: CASSDYGTGGLNEQFF.

The rearrangement joins TRBV5-8 to TRBJ1-1; D is possibly TRBD1 (6 bases). The germline CDR1 and CDR2 sequences are SGHTS and YDEGEE. V was clipped by 6 bases and J by 7 bases, with 16 bases between them. The CDR3 spans 13 residues. This chain's CDR3 is CASNLLVQGEAFF. CDR3 bases: TGTGCCAGCAATCTATTAGTACAGGGTGAAGCTTTCTTT.

The rearrangement joins TRBV7-3 to TRBJ2-3, with 12 bases lining up with TRBD2. The CDR3 has 15 amino acids. V lost 3 bases and J lost 3; bases outside the gene matches: 1. The germline V gene has CDR1 SGHTA and CDR2 FQGTGA. The CDR3 here is CASSLTSGRTDTQYF. The CDR3 DNA reads as TGTGCCAGCAGCTTGACTAGCGGGAGAACAGATACGCAGTATTTT.

The J gene is TRBJ1-5, the V gene TRBV7-9; 10 bases match TRBD1. The germline V gene encodes CDR1 SEHNR and CDR2 FQNEAQ (reference sequence). CDR3 length: 17 residues. The V segment lost 1 base and the J segment 2 bases; nucleotides outside the gene matches: 5. The CDR3 DNA reads as TGTGCCAGCAGCTTAGGGGACAGGGGAGGAGGCAATCAGCCCCAGCATTTT. This gives the protein CASSLGDRGGGNQPQHF. Using reference TRBV7-9 and TRBJ1-5 for the parts outside the CDR3, the full variable domain is DTGVSQNPRHKITKRGQNVTFRCDPISEHNRLYWYRQTLGQGPEFLTYFQNEAQLEKSRLLSDRFSAERPKGSFSTLEIQRTEQGDSAMYLCASSLGDRGGGNQPQHFGDGTRLSIL.

The rearrangement joins TRBV3-1 (or the pseudogene TRBV3-2) to TRBJ2-1, with 8 bases fitting TRBD1. The CDR3 has 13 amino acids. CDR1 is LGHDT and CDR2 is YNNKEL in the germline V gene (reference sequence). The junction had 2 bases not matched to a gene; V was cut back by 4 bases and J by 6 bases. The CDR3, as DNA: TGTGCCAGCAGCCTACAGGGGGTCAATGAGCAGTTCTTC. Its translation: CASSLQGVNEQFF.

V and J are TRBV19 and TRBJ2-3; no definite D call. CDR3 size: 13 residues. Trimming pared 8 bases from V and 3 bases from J, leaving 12 bases between. CDR1 and CDR2 (germline): LNHDA, SQIVND (reference sequence). DNA for the CDR3: TGTGCCAGTGGCCCCGCGGCGACAGATACGCAGTATTTT. This gives the protein CASGPAATDTQYF.

DNA of the CDR3: TGTGCCAGCAGCGTAGACCCGCTACTAGCGGGAGTTGAGCAGTTCTTC. As protein: CASSVDPLLAGVEQFF. The chain recombines TRBV9 with TRBJ2-1; TRBD2 agrees at 11 bases. The CDR3 covers 16 residues. With 0 bases clipped from V and 9 bases from J, the junction kept 8 bases outside the gene matches. The germline V gene has CDR1 SGDLS and CDR2 YYNGEE.

The gene calls are TRBV19 and TRBJ2-1, with a weak D call TRBD1 (6 bases). The CDR3 length is 13 residues. V was pared by 5 bases and J by 5 bases, with 10 bases between. Per the germline V gene, CDR1 is LNHDA and CDR2 is SQIVND (reference sequence). DNA of the CDR3: TGTGCCAGTAGTTTCCGGACAGACAATGAGCAGTTCTTC. Translation gives CASSFRTDNEQFF.

The V gene is TRBV2, the J gene TRBJ1-2; D is unclear. This CDR3 has 12 residues. Trimming left V 8 bases short and J 8 bases short, with 15 bases between. Germline CDR1 and CDR2: SNHLY and FYNNEI. The CDR3 DNA sequence: TGTGCCAGCCAAGCGAGGGTGGGAGGCTACACCTTC. Its translation: CASQARVGGYTF.

The chain employs TRBV5-1 and TRBJ1-1, with a weak D call TRBD1 (6 bases). Between the trimmed V and J ends, which lost 3 bases and 0 bases, there was a span of 12 bases. Germline assignment: CDR1 SGHRS and CDR2 YFSETQ. The CDR3 contains 15 residues. The CDR3 sequence: CASSSSGHLNTEAFF. CDR3 bases: TGCGCCAGCAGCTCCTCGGGACACCTGAACACTGAAGCTTTCTTT.

The CDR3 loop is CASSQDTGGPSGNTIYF. The CDR3 DNA reads as TGTGCCAGCAGCCAAGATACAGGGGGCCCATCTGGAAACACCATATATTTT. J is TRBJ1-3 and V is TRBV4-2, with TRBD1 matching over 9 bases. The trim removed 0 bases at V and 1 base at J, leaving 4 bases unmatched. This CDR3 spans 17 amino acids. CDR1 is LGHNA, CDR2 YNFKEQ, per germline.

The chain employs TRBV5-4 and TRBJ2-1; TRBD1 matches 9 bases. Trimming removed 4 bases from V and 5 bases from J; junction bases left unmatched: 10. From germline, CDR1 is SGHNT and CDR2 YYREEE (reference sequence). The CDR3 is 16 residues long. CDR3 protein: CASSAKQGANHNEQFF. CDR3 sequence (DNA): TGTGCCAGCAGCGCTAAACAGGGGGCGAACCACAATGAGCAGTTCTTC.

The V gene is TRBV5-1, the J gene TRBJ2-7; D gene ambiguous. Germline-derived CDR1 and CDR2 are SGHRS and YFSETQ. Trimming removed 3 bases from V and 4 bases from J, with 17 bases in between. This CDR3 has 15 residues. The CDR3 DNA follows: TGCGCCAGCAGCTACGACACCTCATCACCATACGAGCAGTACTTC. As protein: CASSYDTSSPYEQYF. The whole variable domain, filled in from reference TRBV5-1 and TRBJ2-7, reads KAGVTQTPRYLIKTRGQQVTLSCSPISGHRSVSWYQQTPGQGLQFLFEYFSETQRNKGNFPGRFSGRQFSNSRSEMNVSTLELGDSALYLCASSYDTSSPYEQYFGPGTRLTVT.

The sample holds a few counts of this clone. This specimen includes other DNA sequences encoding the same CDR3. The chain couples TRBV7-9 to TRBJ1-1; weak D call: TRBD1 (5 bases). CDR1 is SEHNR and CDR2 is FQNEAQ in the germline V gene (reference sequence). The V gene lost 1 base and the J gene lost 6 bases, with 6 bases spanning the gap. The CDR3 loop spans 12 amino acids. CDR3 sequence reads: CASSLGGAEAFF. CDR3 nucleotides: TGTGCCAGCAGCTTAGGAGGGGCTGAAGCTTTCTTT.

This chain links TRBV27 with TRBJ2-7; TRBD2 matches at 9 bases. Per the germline V gene, CDR1 is MNHEY and CDR2 is SMNVEV (reference sequence). The CDR3 covers 15 residues. Losses at the gene ends were 4 bases for V and 1 base for J; bases not matched to a gene: 5. The chain's CDR3 is CASSYGGRGSYEQYF. CDR3 DNA sequence: TGTGCCAGCAGTTACGGCGGGAGGGGATCCTACGAGCAGTACTTC.